This T cell receptor beta chain emerged from a study of CD8 T cells in ankylosing spondylitis. This clonotype was detected only a few times. In making TCR beta libraries, quantitative 5'-RACE with molecular barcodes was used. TCRdb redid the calling of the 5' RACE reads with MiXCR, one entry per CDR3 protein. The table records around 300,000 distinct CDR3 sequences, roughly 14% of them present only once. Sequences were obtained from blood, either unsorted or a sorted T cell fraction (not recorded which). This receptor was identified in a male donor with ankylosing spondylitis or in good health (not recorded which).

The CDR3 loop reads CASSLGASGAYNEQFF. CDR3 nucleotides: TGCGCCAGCAGCCTCGGCGCTAGCGGGGCCTACAATGAGCAGTTCTTC. This chain joins TRBV5-1 and TRBJ2-1; 9 positions match TRBD2. Germline V gene sequence: CDR1 SGHRS, CDR2 YFSETQ. The CDR3 is 16 amino acids. J gave up 2 bases and V 4 bases, and 7 bases lay outside the gene matches.